This passage covers 25 T cell receptor beta chains from one sample sequenced in a study of cytomegalovirus exposure and HLA in healthy donors. The PCR used 60 Vbeta and 13 Jbeta primers. Generated by immunoSEQ multiplex PCR, the TCRdb table keeps only in-frame clones and is missing some. The profile shows about 120,000 clones, 10% to 13% of them singletons. The sample was PBMCs. These receptors originate from a woman in her late teens or twenties in good health and CMV-seropositive.

The chain links TRBV6-5 to TRBJ1-4, with 9 bases aligning to TRBD1. The junction had 7 bases not matched to a gene; V was cut back by 6 bases and J by 8 bases. Per the germline V gene, CDR1 is MNHEY and CDR2 is SVGAGI. This CDR3 spans 14 amino acids. CDR3: CASRTQGAGEKLFF. DNA for the CDR3: TGTGCCAGCAGAACACAGGGGGCTGGGGAAAAACTGTTTTTT.

The gene calls are TRBV7-9 and TRBJ2-7; 8 bases align to TRBD2. This CDR3 has 17 residues. Germline CDR1 SEHNR, CDR2 FQNEAQ (reference sequence). The V gene end was trimmed by 5 bases and the J gene end by 3 bases; junction bases not matched to a gene: 15. The CDR3 spells CASSPNPSGWDDYEQYF. CDR3 in DNA: TGTGCCAGCAGCCCGAATCCTAGCGGGTGGGACGACTACGAGCAGTACTTC.

This clone was seen only a few times. The chain links TRBV19 to TRBJ2-2; D unclear. The CDR3 runs to 14 residues. Germline loops: CDR1 LNHDA, CDR2 SQIVND (reference sequence). V was trimmed by 5 bases and J by 3 bases, leaving 10 bases between them. The DNA of the CDR3 is TGTGCCAGTAGTCTCGGTTTTCACACCGGGGAGCTGTTTTTT. Its translation: CASSLGFHTGELFF. Variable domain in full (rest from reference TRBV19 and TRBJ2-2): DGGITQSPKYLFRKEGQNVTLSCEQNLNHDAMYWYRQDPGQGLRLIYYSQIVNDFQKGDIAEGYSVSREKKESFPLTVTSAQKNPTAFYLCASSLGFHTGELFFGEGSRLTVL.

The V and J genes are TRBV28 and TRBJ2-1; TRBD1 matches 7 bases. The junction had 8 bases not matched to a gene; V was cut back by 4 bases and J by 5 bases. The CDR3 length is 15 residues. From germline, CDR1 is MDHEN and CDR2 SYDVKM. The CDR3 DNA reads as TGTGCCAGCAGTTCTCTGACAGGGTCTAACAATGAGCAGTTCTTC. Translated: CASSSLTGSNNEQFF.

The gene calls are TRBV11-3 and TRBJ2-1, with 12 nucleotides matching TRBD2. V shed 5 bases and J 3 bases; nucleotides not matched to a gene: 5. The CDR3 loop spans 16 amino acids. CDR1 SGHNT and CDR2 YENEEA come from the germline V gene. CDR3 loop: CASSPQGLAGYNEQFF. CDR3 nucleotides: TGTGCCAGCAGCCCCCAGGGACTAGCGGGCTACAATGAGCAGTTCTTC.

This CDR3 is CASSLGTPSTGELFF. The DNA for the CDR3 is TGCGCCAGCAGCTTGGGGACACCCTCCACCGGGGAGCTGTTTTTT. This chain uses TRBV5-1 with TRBJ2-2; perhaps TRBD1 as D (5 bases). CDR1 and CDR2 (germline): SGHRS, YFSETQ. This CDR3 has 15 residues. Trimming stripped 0 bases from V and 4 bases from J, with 10 bases between. Combining the CDR3 with reference TRBV5-1 and TRBJ2-2 gives the whole variable domain KAGVTQTPRYLIKTRGQQVTLSCSPISGHRSVSWYQQTPGQGLQFLFEYFSETQRNKGNFPGRFSGRQFSNSRSEMNVSTLELGDSALYLCASSLGTPSTGELFFGEGSRLTVL.

As to this clone: Within the sample, other DNA sequences also encode this same CDR3. The chain has TRBV5-4 and TRBJ2-6, with 8 bases identical to TRBD1. V shed 0 bases, J shed 4 bases, and the junction held 6 bases outside the gene matches. The CDR3 runs to 17 residues. Germline CDR1 and CDR2: SGHNT and YYREEE (reference sequence). CDR3 protein: CASSLGGTGSGANVLTF. CDR3 DNA sequence: TGTGCCAGCAGCTTGGGAGGGACAGGATCCGGGGCCAACGTCCTGACTTTC.

This sequence joins TRBV5-4 and TRBJ2-3, with 8 bases that match TRBD2. The CDR3 length is 16 residues. After removal of 1 base from V and 6 bases from J, the junction contained 10 bases not matched to a gene. The germline V gene encodes CDR1 SGHNT and CDR2 YYREEE (reference sequence). The CDR3 DNA is TGTGCCAGCAGCTTGTCACGGGGGGGCGGTTTCGATACGCAGTATTTT. As protein: CASSLSRGGGFDTQYF. Together with reference TRBV5-4 and TRBJ2-3, the CDR3 gives the full variable domain: ETGVTQSPTHLIKTRGQQVTLRCSSQSGHNTVSWYQQALGQGPQFIFQYYREEENGRGNFPPRFSGLQFPNYSSELNVNALELDDSALYLCASSLSRGGGFDTQYFGPGTRLTVL.

The J gene is TRBJ1-2, the V gene TRBV5-1; 11 bases are shared with TRBD1. V shed 3 bases and J 3 bases; nucleotides not matched to a gene: 4. Germline CDR1 SGHRS, CDR2 YFSETQ. CDR3 size: 15 residues. In nucleotides, the CDR3 is TGCGCCAGCAGCTCCGGACAGGGGGCCTACTATGGCTACACCTTC. It specifies CASSSGQGAYYGYTF.

This clone has a handful of counts. The chain uses TRBV18 and TRBJ2-5, with D tentatively TRBD2 (5 bases). Germline V lookup: CDR1 KGHSH, CDR2 LQKENI. The V end was cut by 0 bases, the J end by 5 bases, with 10 bases between. The CDR3 has 14 residues. CDR3 sequence: CASSPPSGPETQYF. In nucleotides, the CDR3 is TGTGCCAGCTCACCACCGAGCGGTCCCGAGACCCAGTACTTC.

This clone was counted a few times. The V and J genes are TRBV9 and TRBJ2-7; 9 positions match TRBD2. The CDR3 runs 16 residues. The V and J ends lost 3 bases and 0 bases, in that order; junction bases with no gene match: 7. CDR1 and CDR2 (germline): SGDLS, YYNGEE. This CDR3 reads CASSAGLAGFSYEQYF. In nucleotides, the CDR3 is TGTGCCAGCAGCGCCGGGCTAGCGGGATTCTCCTACGAGCAGTACTTC.

The chain carries TRBV5-4 and TRBJ2-1, with 7 nucleotides matching TRBD2. The germline gives CDR1 SGHNT, CDR2 YYREEE (reference sequence). Losses at the gene ends were 2 bases for V and 4 bases for J; bases not matched to a gene: 6. The CDR3 runs to 15 residues. DNA of the CDR3: TGTGCCAGCAGCTTAACCGGGACTACTTACAATGAGCAGTTCTTC. This sequence encodes CASSLTGTTYNEQFF. Full variable domain (rest looked up from reference TRBV5-4 and TRBJ2-1): ETGVTQSPTHLIKTRGQQVTLRCSSQSGHNTVSWYQQALGQGPQFIFQYYREEENGRGNFPPRFSGLQFPNYSSELNVNALELDDSALYLCASSLTGTTYNEQFFGPGTRLTVL.

This clone has a single count. The chain combines TRBV11-2 with TRBJ2-1, with 7 bases fitting TRBD1. CDR1 is SGHAT and CDR2 is FQNNGV in the germline V gene. The CDR3 length is 14 residues. Trimming at V came to 5 bases and at J to 2 bases, leaving 3 bases not matched to a gene. CDR3 protein: CASSAGTAYNEQFF. The CDR3 coding sequence is TGTGCCAGCAGCGCTGGGACAGCCTACAATGAGCAGTTCTTC.

The rearrangement joins TRBV6-6 to TRBJ2-5; 9 bases are shared with TRBD1. The CDR3 length is 13 residues. Germline V gene data show CDR1 as MNHNY and CDR2 as SVGAGI (reference sequence). Losses at the gene ends were 10 bases for V and 5 bases for J; bases not matched to a gene: 8. The DNA for the CDR3 is TGTGCCACCCGGGACAGGGAATTGGAGACCCAGTACTTC. Translated, it gives CATRDRELETQYF.

This rearrangement joins TRBV27 to TRBJ2-2; D ambiguous. The germline CDR1 and CDR2 sequences are MNHEY and SMNVEV (reference sequence). The CDR3 loop spans 12 amino acids. The V end lost 0 bases, the J end lost 8 bases, and 4 bases lay between the germline ends. As DNA, the CDR3 is TGTGCCAGCAGTTTATCGAGTGGGGAGCTGTTTTTT. Its protein is CASSLSSGELFF.

This rearrangement joins TRBV7-4 to TRBJ2-7; D may be TRBD1 (5 bases). The germline V and J ends were trimmed by 3 bases and 5 bases, with 20 bases remaining between them. CDR3 size: 16 residues. Germline assignment: CDR1 SGHVT and CDR2 SQSDAQ. The CDR3 here is CASSFSGSGRVNEQYF. The CDR3 nucleotides are TGTGCCAGCAGCTTCTCCGGGTCGGGCAGGGTAAACGAGCAGTACTTC.

The genes are TRBV21-1 and TRBJ1-5; the DNA was not used to check the table's D call, TRBD1. TRBV21-1 is described as a pseudogene. The CDR3 is 15 residues long. CDR3 residues: CASNEETAFNQPQHF. The DNA for the CDR3 is TGTGCCAGCAACGAAGAGACAGCATTCAATCAGCCCCAGCATTTT.

This clone has only a few counts. The V call is TRBV7-8, the J call TRBJ2-1, with 8 positions matching TRBD2. The trim removed 5 bases at V and 7 bases at J, leaving 7 bases unmatched. The CDR3 length is 14 residues. Germline CDR1 reads SGHVS; CDR2 reads FQNEAQ. As DNA, the CDR3 is TGTGCCAGCAGCGGACTAGCAACTCCGAATGAGCAGTTCTTC. Its translation: CASSGLATPNEQFF. The whole variable domain, remainder taken from reference TRBV7-8 and TRBJ2-1, is GAGVSQSPRYKVAKRGQDVALRCDPISGHVSLFWYQQALGQGPEFLTYFQNEAQLDKSGLPSDRFFAERPEGSVSTLKIQRTQQEDSAVYLCASSGLATPNEQFFGPGTRLTVL.

This clone appeared a few times. V gene TRBV2 combines with J gene TRBJ1-1, with D perhaps matching TRBD1 (6 bases). CDR3 size: 15 residues. Trimming removed 5 bases from V and 5 bases from J, with 18 bases in between. CDR1 is SNHLY, CDR2 FYNNEI, per germline. CDR3 nucleotides: TGTGCCAGCAGTTCAGTAGGGGGTTCGAGTACTGAAGCTTTCTTT. Translating it yields CASSSVGGSSTEAFF.

This clone has a handful of counts. The V call is TRBV11-2, the J call TRBJ2-2; 8 positions agree with TRBD2. Germline CDR1 is SGHAT and CDR2 is FQNNGV. The trim removed 2 bases at V and 3 bases at J, leaving 5 bases unmatched. The CDR3 runs 16 residues. Here the CDR3 DNA reads TGTGCCAGCAGCTTATTGGTAGCGGGACACACCGGGGAGCTGTTTTTT. Encoded protein: CASSLLVAGHTGELFF.

The rearrangement uses TRBV9 and TRBJ2-6; 10 bases are a match to TRBD1. J lost 2 bases, V lost 4 bases, and 9 bases had no gene match. Germline V lookup: CDR1 SGDLS, CDR2 YYNGEE. CDR3 size: 18 residues. This chain's CDR3 is CASSPWDRGNPGANVLTF. The DNA for the CDR3 is TGTGCCAGCAGCCCCTGGGACAGGGGAAATCCTGGGGCCAACGTCCTGACTTTC. The whole variable domain, filled in from reference TRBV9 and TRBJ2-6, reads DSGVTQTPKHLITATGQRVTLRCSPRSGDLSVYWYQQSLDQGLQFLIQYYNGEERAKGNILERFSAQQFPDLHSELNLSSLELGDSALYFCASSPWDRGNPGANVLTFGAGSRLTVL.

The rearrangement joins TRBV6-1 to TRBJ1-1; possibly TRBD1 for D (5 bases). The CDR3 spans 15 residues. CDR1 and CDR2 from the germline V gene are MNHNS and SASEGT. The V end lost 2 bases, the J end lost 4 bases, and 14 bases lay between the germline ends. The CDR3 is CASSERGEVGTEAFF. The CDR3 DNA follows: TGTGCCAGCAGTGAACGAGGGGAGGTTGGCACTGAAGCTTTCTTT.

This clone came up a few times. The CDR3 here is CASSLSAGGNTEAFF. CDR3 DNA sequence: TGTGCCAGCAGCTTGAGCGCAGGGGGGAACACTGAAGCTTTCTTT. The rearrangement joins TRBV5-5 to TRBJ1-1; TRBD1 matches at 7 bases. CDR3 length: 15 residues. CDR1 and CDR2 from the germline V gene are SGHKS and YYEKEE (reference sequence). V lost 1 base, J lost 1 base, and 4 bases stayed unmatched.

This clone was seen only a few times. The chain links TRBV6-6 to TRBJ2-5; D remains ambiguous. V was pared by 2 bases and J by 0 bases, with 10 bases between. The CDR3 has 15 residues. Per the germline V gene, CDR1 is MNHNY and CDR2 is SVGAGI (reference sequence). The CDR3 reads CASSYPGSYQETQYF. CDR3 nucleotides: TGTGCCAGCAGTTACCCCGGGTCGTACCAAGAGACCCAGTACTTC.

The chain links TRBV6-1 to TRBJ2-2; D ambiguous. The CDR3 is made up of 13 amino acids. Germline V gene data show CDR1 as MNHNS and CDR2 as SASEGT. Between the trimmed V and J ends, which lost 5 bases and 4 bases, there was a span of 8 bases. The CDR3 DNA sequence: TGTGCCAGCAGTCTAGGTAGCACCGGGGAGCTGTTTTTT. This encodes CASSLGSTGELFF.